This T cell receptor beta chain was identified in a study of cytomegalovirus exposure and HLA in healthy donors (dated by TCRdb to about 2017). About the investigation overall: An earlier analysis of approximately 640 of the donors reported roughly 300 Gb of sequence data and around 120 million unique TCR beta sequences from roughly 200 million T cells. Roughly 300 gigabases of sequencing data and tens of millions of unique TCR sequences were included in an early release covering several hundred HLA-typed donors. The genetic ancestry cluster associated with self-reported Caucasian donors included around four fifths of the 300 to 450 genotyped donors. The study aimed to test whether cataloging public T cell receptors could reveal signatures of past pathogen exposure. The study profiled the T cell repertoires of under 700 subjects by immunosequencing and related them to cytomegalovirus serostatus. In addition to the first cohort of 650 to 800 subjects, a separate validation cohort of approximately 130 different subjects was used. High-throughput TCR immunosequencing, statistical association of individual TCRs with disease status, and machine learning were combined to predict cytomegalovirus infection status. In a later analysis, previously published TCR beta repertoires from 670 or so donors were re-analyzed and high-resolution HLA genotyping was added so that TCR occurrence patterns could be studied. The later analysis used no new phenotypic data to find candidate immune exposures, relying instead on TCR beta sequences and their occurrence across donors. An earlier analysis of approximately 640 of the donors applied high-throughput TCR beta sequencing to assess whether each TCR beta V gene segment acted as functional or pseudogenic. Donor age, sex, ethnicity and CMV serostatus were compiled together with the repertoire data. A later genetic analysis took genome-wide SNP genotypes for about three fifths of the 666 donors and used that subset as a discovery cohort. All discovery cohort repertoires had been generated using a single sequencing platform. Class I and class II HLA loci were covered by the typing at four-digit resolution. The number of donors typed differed by locus, with about 629-640 for A, B, C, DRB1 and DQB1, around 500 for DQA1, about 610 for DPA1, and around 450 for DPB1. About five DR-DQ haplotypes were handled as single units for association and clustering, since linkage in the cohort was strong. Across around 400 genotyped donors of the cohort, an average of about 250,000 unique TCR beta nucleotide sequences per donor were sequenced, and roughly a sixth of those sequences were non-productive. On the study overall, not on this receptor specifically: In an earlier analysis of around 600 of the donors, most TCR beta V segments were observed in productive rearrangements about 90% or about 30% of the time, broadly matching IMGT annotations. An association between a missense DCLRE1C variant and V-gene and J-gene trimming of TCR beta chains was found in a later genetic analysis and replicated in an independent cohort. Across donors, most TCR sequences were observed very rarely, whereas some public TCRs were present in many individuals. Immune exposure information for the cohort was limited to CMV serostatus. In a later analysis, HLA-associated TCR beta chains were found to be more clonally expanded and to have lower generation probabilities than equally common non-associated chains. In this cohort, only TCR beta chains were sequenced, and detectable features were limited by the absence of alpha or paired-chain data. Linkage disequilibrium might explain the correlated functional status among segregating V segments, but an unknown experimental factor could not be excluded. Several of the top co-occurrence clusters appeared to be linked to parvovirus B19, influenza, CMV and Epstein-Barr virus, according to a later analysis. Most CMV-associated TCR beta chains appeared to be HLA-restricted in a later analysis, and the HLA associations seemed to be driven largely by CMV exposure. Strong co-occurrence of HLA alleles, especially DR and DQ, made assigning TCR associations to individual alleles difficult. Because some donors lacked HLA typing at each locus, the association tests relied only on the typed subset. A group of highly shared sequence variants was considered likely to be a technical artifact of the sequencing pipeline. The presence/absence analyses assumed that sequencing depth was roughly uniform across donors, and that assumption may not be true. A further reported finding was that TCR beta sequences accurately predicted the HLA-A and HLA-B alleles for most subjects in the first cohort. Compared with the 666-donor mean, donors in an Asian-associated ancestry cluster had fewer N-insertions in productive TCRs, according to a later genetic analysis. In a later analysis, the rate of TCR association differed among HLA loci, with DRB1 alleles having the most associated TCRs and HLA-C alleles having the fewest. In vitro tests confirmed that a few of the cytomegalovirus-associated TCR beta chains recognize cytomegalovirus antigens. A later analysis associated 15,000 to 20,000 TCR beta sequences with specific HLA alleles at a false discovery rate of 0.05. In the study, approximately 160 TCR beta chains were listed as associated with cytomegalovirus. Because counts were too low, about 15 rarely observed V segments, including chromosome 9 orphons, were left out of the earlier analysis of about 500 of the donors. The classifier was reported to diagnose cytomegalovirus status with high specificity and sensitivity in both the original cohort and the validation cohort. According to the authors, the approach could potentially be generalized to other disease states and immunological phenotypes. Some IMGT-functional V segments, including TRBV6-2 and TRBV6-3, could not be distinguished by the 87-base-pair reads and were therefore excluded.

The method behind the library was the immunoSEQ multiplex PCR assay. For the multiplex PCR, a mixture combining 60 forward primers for TCR Vbeta segments and 13 reverse primers for TCR Jbeta segments was used. Amplification of the CDR3 region of rearranged TCR beta genes was performed with a multiplex PCR assay on genomic DNA. On the Illumina HiSeq System, the amplified TCR beta libraries were sequenced as 87-base-pair reads. In the original analysis: Across the 666 repertoires, a later analysis counted approximately 75 million unique TCR beta chains, roughly 11 million of which were shared by at least two donors. Raw reads were error-corrected and collapsed into unique sequences by a nearest-neighbor algorithm in which closely related sequences were merged to remove PCR and sequencing errors. To assign V, D and J gene segments, CDR3 sequences were aligned to IMGT reference sequences. For a sequence to be retained, at least a six-nucleotide match to both a V gene segment and a J gene segment was required. A rearrangement was called productive if the CDR3 had no stop codons and remained in frame with V and J, and every other rearrangement was called non-productive. CDR3 was defined according to IMGT convention as the region running from the second conserved V-encoded cysteine to the conserved J-encoded phenylalanine. In an earlier analysis of roughly 580 of the donors, sequences lacking an unambiguous match to a single V gene segment were excluded. In an earlier analysis of 500 to 750 of the donors, V segments were called functional above 56.7% productive rearrangements and were called segregating when the between-donor standard deviation exceeded 5%. A statistical classification framework was developed to diagnose cytomegalovirus status using the catalog of TCR beta chain sequences. V and J gene assignment, in a later analysis, came from comparing TCR nucleotide sequences with IMGT/GENE-DB human TR gene sequences. The TCRdist pipeline was used in a later analysis to assign CDR3 sequences and most-parsimonious VDJ recombination scenarios. In a later analysis, each TCR beta chain was defined by its CDR3 amino acid sequence together with its V-gene family, and reads without a unique V-gene family were excluded. A later analysis removed 592 highly shared, low-generation-probability nucleotide sequences to deal with suspected cross-contamination and a sequencing artifact. For each public chain, a later analysis derived a clonal expansion index from normalized ranks of inferred template counts within each repertoire. A later analysis computed generation probabilities with a VDJ recombination model fitted to out-of-frame rearrangements, and checked the results against IGoR. In a later analysis, TCR-TCR, TCR-HLA and TCR-CMV co-occurrence was scored with hypergeometric tests, and a repertoire-size bias correction was applied to TCR pairs. A later analysis estimated false discovery rates by permuting HLA or CMV assignments 20 times. In a later analysis, co-occurring TCRs were grouped with DBSCAN, and TCRdist sequence similarity was added when clustering was performed within HLA-allele-positive subsets. Repertoires with fewer than 30,000 or more than 120,000 public chains were left out of co-occurrence clustering, as were about 5 repertoires with anomalous nucleotide sharing. In its TCRdb copy, this immuneACCESS table keeps in-frame sequences only and misses some clones. Where compared with another copy, unresolved V genes explain less than half of these, and the others have no known cause. V and J calls and clone size follow that table, whereas D and trimming were derived from the DNA. In this sample the table shows about 85,000 clones, nearly 80% of which occur a single time. The ten most abundant clones make up around 25% of the sample.

The cysteine opens and the phenylalanine closes a CDR3 of 13 amino acids. The read is trimmed to its CDR3 DNA, 39 bases read in frame from base 1. V is cut by 6 bases and J by 1 base, and the space between the germline ends is 9 bases. For CDR1 and CDR2, the germline V gene (reference sequence) lists MNHNY and SVGAGI. In total, 666 healthy bone marrow donors made up the cohort. At the time of sampling, every cohort member was nominally healthy, though immune exposures that went unrecorded were likely present. The donor was CMV seropositive and belonged to the group of more than 250 seropositive cohort members. Each donor provided a peripheral blood sample, and peripheral blood mononuclear cells were used for TCR beta sequencing. The Qiagen DNeasy Blood Extraction Kit was used to extract genomic DNA from the blood cell samples. Turning to this clone: What antigen it recognizes has not been identified. Per-nucleotide qualities are absent, and no much larger clonotype sits a single base away.

The chain is encoded by TRBV6-6 joined to TRBJ1-2, with an unclear D gene assignment. The TCR sequence derives from a woman aged 45-65 years in good health and CMV-seropositive. What was sequenced was PBMCs. The DNA is as follows: TGTGCCAGCAGCCGAACAATTAACTATGGCTACACCTTC. It specifies CASSRTINYGYTF.